This T cell receptor (beta chain) stems from a study of molecular identifiers for immune sequencing clone quantification. There are many counts of this clonotype. CDR1 and CDR2 (germline): KGHDR, SFDVKD. This CDR3 comprises 12 residues. V dropped 12 bases and J dropped 4 bases, with 11 bases sitting between them. Bulk TCR libraries were made with methods that had been previously described and with listed TCR primers. TCRdb analysed the PCR reads with MiXCR anew, one entry per CDR3 protein. Counted here are over 35,000 distinct CDR3 sequences, 20% to 25% occurring once; the ten biggest clones make up about 0.93%.

The chain links TRBV24-1 to TRBJ2-2; D is perhaps TRBD2 (5 bases). The sequence was obtained from a human donor in good health. Some libraries in this study had Jurkat cell RNA spiked in. The sample comprised naive CD8+ T cells from blood, with Jurkat cell RNA spiked in. Subset: FACS-sorted CD8+CD4-CCR7+CD45RA+ naive T cells. The CDR3 loop is CAVGRATGELFF. The CDR3 DNA reads TGTGCCGTAGGGCGGGCCACCGGGGAGCTGTTTTTT.